This T cell receptor (beta chain) was captured by sequencing in a study of response to subunit inactivated influenza vaccine. Points from the study as a whole: New T cells are recruited in small numbers by each seasonal influenza vaccination, according to the authors' suggestion.

Notes on this clonotype: Antigen specificity is unknown.

In TCRdb, the RT-PCR reads were re-called with MiXCR into one record per CDR3 protein. The repertoire holds about 530,000 distinct CDR3 sequences, with about 10% as singletons. The TCR was taken from a middle-aged man who received an inactivated influenza vaccine. Sequencing used PBMCs from blood, obtained on the day of vaccination.

The CDR3 sequence: CSVEYRLAGVNEQFF. CDR3 nucleotide sequence: TGCAGCGTTGAATATCGACTAGCGGGAGTCAATGAGCAGTTCTTC. The gene calls are TRBV29-1 and TRBJ2-1; 12 bases agree with TRBD2. Germline-derived CDR1 and CDR2 are SQVTM and ANQGSEA. The junction had 5 bases not matched to a gene; V was cut back by 2 bases and J by 6 bases. This CDR3 comprises 15 residues.